This T cell receptor (beta chain) comes out of a study of T cells in tumors after PD-1 blockade. Study-wide background: Each patient got pembrolizumab 200 mg every 3 weeks or cemiplimab 350 mg every 2 weeks. Some patients also took daily vismodegib 150 mg during anti-PD-1 treatment. On average, peripheral blood gave under 150,000 TCR templates and around 40,000 unique clonotypes.

Here immunoSEQ multiplex PCR was the method, and the copy in TCRdb shows in-frame clones only, minus some. The sample lists around 50,000 clones, more than 70% occurring once. This CDR3 spans 13 amino acids. CDR1 is GTSNPN, CDR2 SVGIG, per germline (reference sequence). J lost 8 bases, V lost 7 bases, and 7 bases had no gene match. This rearrangement joins TRBV30 to TRBJ1-4; 10 nucleotides agree with TRBD1. Specimen: PBMCs, collected before anti-PD-1 treatment. This clonotype was obtained from a human donor with basal cell carcinoma. CDR3 sequence: CASKGDRGEKLFF. The CDR3 nucleotides are TGTGCCTCTAAGGGGGACAGGGGAGAAAAACTGTTTTTT.